This T cell receptor beta chain was sequenced for a study of beta chain features in type 1 diabetes. General study points: TCRB CDR3s from Type 1 diabetes patients were moderately but significantly shorter in all four CD4+ subsets.

Trimming cost V 6 bases and J 0 bases, with 6 bases left between them. Germline lookup yields CDR1 MNHNS and CDR2 SASEGT. The CDR3 covers 13 residues. This clone has more than one count but fewer than ten. Its antigen is not known. Expressed TCRB transcripts were sequenced because the isolated RNA had all been reverse transcribed beforehand. Generated by immunoSEQ multiplex PCR, the TCRdb table keeps only in-frame clones and is missing some. The sample records nearly 350,000 clones, roughly 8.8% being singletons. This clonotype originated in a young man with type 1 diabetes. Sequenced input: central memory CD4+ T cells from blood. This sequence joins TRBV6-1 and TRBJ1-5; no clear D. The CDR3 reads CASRRGSNQPQHF. CDR3 DNA: TGTGCCAGCAGGAGAGGTAGCAATCAGCCCCAGCATTTT.